The sequence of this TCR beta chain was determined in a study of beta chain features in type 1 diabetes. Findings and caveats of the study: Researchers caution that PCR might favor shorter templates, equally among patients and controls. Moderately but significantly shorter TCRB CDR3s were found in Type 1 diabetes patients in all four CD4+ subsets. Reads derived from cDNA could over-represent cells showing high TCR expression.

As for this clone: What it binds is not known. A read error may produce the germline difference seen at one junction end.

Reverse transcription of all isolated RNA meant that expressed TCRB transcripts were sequenced. Data came from immunoSEQ multiplex PCR; TCRdb stores just in-frame clones and leaves some out. The sample shows 130,000 or so clones, around 9% of them seen only once. Germline CDR1 reads GTSNPN; CDR2 reads SVGIG (reference sequence). This CDR3 is built from 15 residues. Purities over 95% were achieved in all sorted populations. The sequenced material came from central memory CD4+ T cells from blood. The V gene is TRBV30, the J gene TRBJ2-5, with D tentatively TRBD1 (6 bases). This TCR came from a man aged 25-40 years with type 1 diabetes. The CDR3 bases are TGTGCCTGGAGTCTCGCCGCCGTTCAGGGGAAGGCCCATCACTTC. It codes for CAWSLAAVQGKAHHF.